The 11 T cell receptor beta chains listed next were all sequenced from one sample in a study of blood T cell repertoires in COVID-19. This table comes from immunoSEQ multiplex PCR, and its TCRdb copy is limited to in-frame clones, with some not included. The top ten hold about 3.2% of the sample, which has about 140,000 clones, nearly 80% seen once. The sequencing sample was made of PBMCs or T cells enriched from blood (not recorded which). These TCRs come from a woman between 45 and 65 years old who had recovered from COVID-19.

The CDR3 is CASSLVGSGVTDTQYF. CDR3 DNA sequence: TGTGCCAGCAGCTTGGTCGGTAGCGGGGTCACAGATACGCAGTATTTT. This chain joins TRBV5-6 and TRBJ2-3; 8 bases line up with TRBD2. This CDR3 contains 16 residues. V gave up 0 bases and J gave up 2 bases; unmatched junction bases: 5. Looked up from germline, CDR1 is SGHDT and CDR2 is YYEEEE.

A single count supports this clone. The junction does not match germline at one end; this may be a read error. The chain combines TRBV6-5 with TRBJ1-6; D gene uncertain. Germline lookup yields CDR1 MNHEY and CDR2 SVGAGI. The CDR3 has 11 amino acids. In nucleotides, the CDR3 is TGTGCCAGCAGTTATTCACGGCGGATCTACTTT. Protein product: CASSYSRRIYF.

The chain recombines TRBV5-6 with TRBJ2-3, with 11 bases aligning to TRBD2. The CDR3 is 15 amino acids. Germline CDR1 reads SGHDT; CDR2 reads YYEEEE. The V and J ends lost 2 bases and 1 base, in that order; junction bases with no gene match: 0. CDR3 region: CASSFSGGGTDTQYF. The CDR3 DNA sequence: TGTGCCAGCAGCTTTAGCGGGGGGGGCACAGATACGCAGTATTTT.

This chain connects TRBV3-1 (or the pseudogene TRBV3-2) to TRBJ1-6, with a weak D call TRBD1 (5 bases). The CDR3 sequence is 15 residues long. Trimming removed 0 bases from V and 5 bases from J, with 8 bases in between. From germline, CDR1 is LGHDT and CDR2 YNNKEL (reference sequence). DNA for the CDR3: TGTGCCAGCAGCCAAGACAGGGCTAATAATTCACCCCTCCACTTT. Translating gives CASSQDRANNSPLHF.

The chain carries TRBV4-1 and TRBJ2-5, with 11 bases that match TRBD2. Germline V gene data show CDR1 as MGHRA and CDR2 as YSYEKL. J gave up 5 bases and V 0 bases, and 2 bases lay outside the gene matches. The CDR3 is 15 residues long. Here the CDR3 reads CASSQEASGRETQYF. In DNA, the CDR3 is TGCGCCAGCAGCCAAGAGGCTAGCGGGAGGGAGACCCAGTACTTC.

This clone was picked up a small number of times. The V gene is TRBV18, the J gene TRBJ2-5; 10 bases are a match to TRBD2. V dropped 6 bases and J dropped 5; count of bases not matched to a gene: 6. CDR1 is KGHSH, CDR2 LQKENI, per germline. There are 14 residues in the CDR3. In nucleotides, the CDR3 is TGTGCCAGCTCCGGAGCGGGGGGGCTCGAGACCCAGTACTTC. Translating it yields CASSGAGGLETQYF.

The chain links TRBV18 to TRBJ1-1, with TRBD1 matching over 11 bases. CDR3 length: 14 amino acids. V trimming: 6 bases; J trimming: 1 base; junction bases outside the gene matches: 1. Looked up from germline, CDR1 is KGHSH and CDR2 is LQKENI. The CDR3 coding sequence is TGTGCCAGCTCCGGGACAGGGGGGAACACTGAAGCTTTCTTT. It translates to CASSGTGGNTEAFF.

This clone was found many times. This chain joins TRBV18 and TRBJ2-7; TRBD2 is a possible D gene (6 bases). Trimming stripped 2 bases from V and 0 bases from J, with 11 bases between. CDR3 length equals 15 residues. Germline CDR1 is KGHSH and CDR2 is LQKENI. The DNA of the CDR3 is TGTGCCAGCTCACCAGAGCGGGCTTACTCCTACGAGCAGTACTTC. Translated, it gives CASSPERAYSYEQYF.

A single count supports this clone. The genes are TRBV9 and TRBJ1-2; D possibly corresponds to TRBD1 (6 bases). Germline V gene sequence: CDR1 SGDLS, CDR2 YYNGEE. V lost 0 bases to trimming and J lost 6 bases, with 12 bases between them. The CDR3 length is 14 residues. The CDR3 protein is CASSVGGRGNGYTF. The CDR3 bases are TGTGCCAGCAGCGTAGGGGGCAGGGGTAATGGCTACACCTTC.

This chain joins TRBV18 and TRBJ1-1, with 9 bases matching TRBD1. With V trimmed by 4 bases and J by 0 bases, 15 bases remained unmatched. This CDR3 is 19 amino acids long. Germline V CDR1 and CDR2: KGHSH, LQKENI. The CDR3 DNA is TGTGCCAGCTCACTCTACCCTCAACAGGGGGCCTGGGTGAACACTGAAGCTTTCTTT. Protein sequence: CASSLYPQQGAWVNTEAFF. Full variable domain (rest looked up from reference TRBV18 and TRBJ1-1): NAGVMQNPRHLVRRRGQEARLRCSPMKGHSHVYWYRQLPEEGLKFMVYLQKENIIDESGMPKERFSAEFPKEGPSILRIQQVVRGDSAAYFCASSLYPQQGAWVNTEAFFGQGTRLTVV.

This chain links TRBV3-1 (or the pseudogene TRBV3-2) with TRBJ1-1, with a tentative D call TRBD1 (6 bases). Germline CDR1 and CDR2: LGHDT and YNNKEL (reference sequence). Trimming pared 1 base from V and 1 base from J, leaving 10 bases between. The CDR3 consists of 15 residues. The CDR3: CASSQGQQGNTEAFF. The CDR3 DNA sequence: TGTGCCAGCAGCCAAGGTCAACAGGGGAACACTGAAGCTTTCTTT.